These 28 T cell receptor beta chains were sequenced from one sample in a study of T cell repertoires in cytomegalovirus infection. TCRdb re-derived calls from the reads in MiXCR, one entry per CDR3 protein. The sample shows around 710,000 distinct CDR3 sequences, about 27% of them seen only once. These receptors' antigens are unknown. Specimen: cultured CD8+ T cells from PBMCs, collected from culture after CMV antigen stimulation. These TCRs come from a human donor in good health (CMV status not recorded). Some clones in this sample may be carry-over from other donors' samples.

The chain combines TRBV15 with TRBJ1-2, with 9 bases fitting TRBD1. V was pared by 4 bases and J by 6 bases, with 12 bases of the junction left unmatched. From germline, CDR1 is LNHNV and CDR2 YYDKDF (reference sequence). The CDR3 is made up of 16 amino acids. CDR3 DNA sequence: TGTGCCACCAGCACTTATTATACAGGGGGCGCCGATGGCTACACCTTC. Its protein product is CATSTYYTGGADGYTF. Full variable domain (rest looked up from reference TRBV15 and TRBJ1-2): DAMVIQNPRYQVTQFGKPVTLSCSQTLNHNVMYWYQQKSSQAPKLLFHYYDKDFNNEADTPDNFQSRRPNTSFCFLDIRSPGLGDTAMYLCATSTYYTGGADGYTFGSGTRLTVV.

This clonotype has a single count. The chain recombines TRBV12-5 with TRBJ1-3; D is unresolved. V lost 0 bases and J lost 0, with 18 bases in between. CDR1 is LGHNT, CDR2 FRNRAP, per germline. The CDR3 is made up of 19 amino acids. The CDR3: CASGLVTGGIGSSGNTIYF. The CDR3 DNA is TGTGCTAGTGGTTTGGTAACGGGAGGGATCGGGAGCTCTGGAAACACCATATATTTT.

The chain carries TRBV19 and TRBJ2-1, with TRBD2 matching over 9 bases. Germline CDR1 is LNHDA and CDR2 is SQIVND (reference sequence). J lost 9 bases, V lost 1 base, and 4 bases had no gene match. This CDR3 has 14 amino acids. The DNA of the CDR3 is TGTGCCAGTAGTATAGGCGGGGGGGCGGGTGAGCAGTTCTTC. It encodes CASSIGGGAGEQFF.

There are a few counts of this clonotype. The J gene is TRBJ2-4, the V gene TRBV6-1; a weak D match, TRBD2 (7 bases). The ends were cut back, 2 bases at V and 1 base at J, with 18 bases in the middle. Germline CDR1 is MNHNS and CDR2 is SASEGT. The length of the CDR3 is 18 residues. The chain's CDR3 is CASSEKPRGAVAKNIQYF. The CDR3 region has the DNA TGTGCCAGCAGTGAAAAGCCACGGGGGGCGGTTGCCAAAAACATTCAGTACTTC.

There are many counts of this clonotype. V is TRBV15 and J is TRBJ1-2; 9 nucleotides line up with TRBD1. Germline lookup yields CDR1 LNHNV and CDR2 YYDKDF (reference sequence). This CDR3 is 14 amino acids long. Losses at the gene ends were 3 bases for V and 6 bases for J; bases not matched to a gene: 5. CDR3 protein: CATSSSGTGNGYTF. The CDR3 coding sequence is TGTGCCACCAGCAGCTCCGGGACAGGGAATGGCTACACCTTC. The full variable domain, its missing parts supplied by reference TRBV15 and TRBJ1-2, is DAMVIQNPRYQVTQFGKPVTLSCSQTLNHNVMYWYQQKSSQAPKLLFHYYDKDFNNEADTPDNFQSRRPNTSFCFLDIRSPGLGDTAMYLCATSSSGTGNGYTFGSGTRLTVV.

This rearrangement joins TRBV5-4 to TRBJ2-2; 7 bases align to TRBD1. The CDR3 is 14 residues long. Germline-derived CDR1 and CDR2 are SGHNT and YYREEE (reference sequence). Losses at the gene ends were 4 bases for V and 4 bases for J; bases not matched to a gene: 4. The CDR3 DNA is TGTGCCAGCAGCCCGGACAGGACCACCGGGGAGCTGTTTTTT. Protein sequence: CASSPDRTTGELFF.

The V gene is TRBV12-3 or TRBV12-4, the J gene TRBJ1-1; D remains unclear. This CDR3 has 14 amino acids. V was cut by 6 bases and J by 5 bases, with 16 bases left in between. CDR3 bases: TGTGCCAGCAGCCCATCCGGGCATGGTACTGAAGCTTTCTTT. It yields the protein CASSPSGHGTEAFF.

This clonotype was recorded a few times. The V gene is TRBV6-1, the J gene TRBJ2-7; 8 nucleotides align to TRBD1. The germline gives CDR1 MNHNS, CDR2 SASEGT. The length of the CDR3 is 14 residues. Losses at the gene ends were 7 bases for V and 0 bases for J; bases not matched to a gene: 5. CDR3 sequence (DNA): TGTGCCAGCAATCACAGGGGGAGCTCCTACGAGCAGTACTTC. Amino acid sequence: CASNHRGSSYEQYF.

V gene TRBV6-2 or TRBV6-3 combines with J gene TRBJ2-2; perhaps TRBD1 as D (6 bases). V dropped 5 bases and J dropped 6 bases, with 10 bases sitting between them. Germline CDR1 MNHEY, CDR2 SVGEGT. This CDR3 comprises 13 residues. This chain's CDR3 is CASSRDNSGELFF. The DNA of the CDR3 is TGTGCCAGCAGTCGGGACAATTCCGGGGAGCTGTTTTTT.

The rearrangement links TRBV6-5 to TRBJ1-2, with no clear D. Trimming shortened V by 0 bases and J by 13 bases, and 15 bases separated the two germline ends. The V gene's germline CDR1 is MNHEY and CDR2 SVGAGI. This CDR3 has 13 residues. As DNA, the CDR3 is TGTGCCAGCAGTTACTCAAAGGACCACAGTTTCACCTTC. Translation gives CASSYSKDHSFTF.

The CDR3 region has the DNA TGTGCCAGCAGCAGGGGTGCGAATCAGCCCCAGCATTTT. It codes for CASSRGANQPQHF. The chain couples TRBV7-6 to TRBJ1-5; D is possibly TRBD1 (5 bases). The CDR3 runs to 13 residues. Trimming took 5 bases from V and 4 from J, leaving 9 bases between them. The germline V gene has CDR1 SGHVS and CDR2 FNYEAQ.

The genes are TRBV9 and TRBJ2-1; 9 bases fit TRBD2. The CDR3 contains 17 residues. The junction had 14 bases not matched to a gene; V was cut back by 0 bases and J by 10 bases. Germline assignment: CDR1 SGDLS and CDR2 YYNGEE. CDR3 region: CASSVARASGTLREQFF. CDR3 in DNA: TGTGCCAGCAGCGTAGCTAGGGCTAGCGGGACCCTGAGGGAGCAGTTCTTC.

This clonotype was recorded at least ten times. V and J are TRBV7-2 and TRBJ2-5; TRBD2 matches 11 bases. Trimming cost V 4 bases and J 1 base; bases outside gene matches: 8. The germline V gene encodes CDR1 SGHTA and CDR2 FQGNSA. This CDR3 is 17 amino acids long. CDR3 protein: CASSSSRTSGLQETQYF. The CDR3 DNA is TGTGCCAGCAGCTCCTCCCGGACTAGCGGGCTCCAAGAGACCCAGTACTTC. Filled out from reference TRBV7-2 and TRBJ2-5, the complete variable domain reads GAGVSQSPSNKVTEKGKDVELRCDPISGHTALYWYRQSLGQGLEFLIYFQGNSAPDKSGLPSDRFSAERTGGSVSTLTIQRTQQEDSAVYLCASSSSRTSGLQETQYFGPGTRLLVL.

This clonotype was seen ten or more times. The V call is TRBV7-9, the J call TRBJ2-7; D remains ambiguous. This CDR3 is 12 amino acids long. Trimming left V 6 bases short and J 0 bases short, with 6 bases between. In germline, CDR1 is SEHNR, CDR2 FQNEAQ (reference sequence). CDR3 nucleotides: TGTGCCAGCAGACTGGGCTCCTACGAGCAGTACTTC. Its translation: CASRLGSYEQYF.

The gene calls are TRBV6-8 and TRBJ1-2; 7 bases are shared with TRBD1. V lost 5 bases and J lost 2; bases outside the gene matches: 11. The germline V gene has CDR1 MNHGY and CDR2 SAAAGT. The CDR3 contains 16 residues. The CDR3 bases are TGTGCCAGCAGTCTCCTGGGGACAGCGCCGAACTATGGCTACACCTTC. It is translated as CASSLLGTAPNYGYTF.

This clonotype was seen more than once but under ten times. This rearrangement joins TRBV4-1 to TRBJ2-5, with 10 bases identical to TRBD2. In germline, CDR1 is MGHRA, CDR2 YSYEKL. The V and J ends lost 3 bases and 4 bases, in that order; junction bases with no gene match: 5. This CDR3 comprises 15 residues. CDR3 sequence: CASSQSGGAGETQYF. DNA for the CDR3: TGCGCCAGCAGCCAGAGCGGGGGGGCCGGAGAGACCCAGTACTTC.

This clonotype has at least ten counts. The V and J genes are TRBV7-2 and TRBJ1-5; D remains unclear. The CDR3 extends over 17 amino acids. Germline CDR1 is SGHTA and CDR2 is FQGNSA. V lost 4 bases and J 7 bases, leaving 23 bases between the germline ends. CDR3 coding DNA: TGTGCCAGCAGCTATAGACAAGGCGCCCTTGGATCCCAGCCCCAGCATTTT. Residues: CASSYRQGALGSQPQHF.

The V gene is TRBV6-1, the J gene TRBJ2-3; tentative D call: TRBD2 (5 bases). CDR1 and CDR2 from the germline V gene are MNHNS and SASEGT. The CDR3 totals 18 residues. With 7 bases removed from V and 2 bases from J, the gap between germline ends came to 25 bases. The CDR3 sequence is CASIPRLGAAPHTDTQYF. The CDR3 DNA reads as TGTGCCAGCATCCCTCGGCTGGGAGCTGCCCCCCACACAGATACGCAGTATTTT.

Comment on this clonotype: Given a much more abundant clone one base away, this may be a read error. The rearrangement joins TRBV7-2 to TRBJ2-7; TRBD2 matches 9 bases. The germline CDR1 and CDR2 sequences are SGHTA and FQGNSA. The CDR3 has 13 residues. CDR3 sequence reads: CARRERGAYEQYF. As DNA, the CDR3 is TGTGCCCGCAGGGAGCGGGGGGCTTACGAGCAGTACTTC. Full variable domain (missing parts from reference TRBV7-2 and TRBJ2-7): GAGVSQSPSNKVTEKGKDVELRCDPISGHTALYWYRQSLGQGLEFLIYFQGNSAPDKSGLPSDRFSAERTGGSVSTLTIQRTQQEDSAVYLCARRERGAYEQYFGPGTRLTVT.

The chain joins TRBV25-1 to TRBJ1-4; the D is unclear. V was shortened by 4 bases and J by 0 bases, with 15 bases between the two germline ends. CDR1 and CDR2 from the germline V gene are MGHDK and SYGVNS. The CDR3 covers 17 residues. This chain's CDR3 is CASSGPRHPATNEKLFF. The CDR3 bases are TGTGCCAGCAGTGGGCCTCGACACCCTGCAACTAATGAAAAACTGTTTTTT.

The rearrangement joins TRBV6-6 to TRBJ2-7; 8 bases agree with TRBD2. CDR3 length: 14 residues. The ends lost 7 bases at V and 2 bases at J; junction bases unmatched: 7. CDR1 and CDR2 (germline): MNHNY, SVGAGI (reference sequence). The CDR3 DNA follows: TGTGCCAGCACCGGGGGGGACAAGCCCTACGAGCAGTACGTC. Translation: CASTGGDKPYEQYV.

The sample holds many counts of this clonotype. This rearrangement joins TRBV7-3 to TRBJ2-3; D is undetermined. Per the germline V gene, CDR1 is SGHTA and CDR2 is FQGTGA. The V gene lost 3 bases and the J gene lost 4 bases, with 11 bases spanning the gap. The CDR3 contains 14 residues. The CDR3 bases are TGTGCCAGCAGCTTTGTCGGACCTCCAGATACGCAGTATTTT. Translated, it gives CASSFVGPPDTQYF.

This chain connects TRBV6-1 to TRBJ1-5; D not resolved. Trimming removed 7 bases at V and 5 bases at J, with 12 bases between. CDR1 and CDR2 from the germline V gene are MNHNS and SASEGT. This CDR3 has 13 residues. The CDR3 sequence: CASNQARDQPQHF. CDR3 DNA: TGTGCCAGCAATCAGGCCCGGGATCAGCCCCAGCATTTT.

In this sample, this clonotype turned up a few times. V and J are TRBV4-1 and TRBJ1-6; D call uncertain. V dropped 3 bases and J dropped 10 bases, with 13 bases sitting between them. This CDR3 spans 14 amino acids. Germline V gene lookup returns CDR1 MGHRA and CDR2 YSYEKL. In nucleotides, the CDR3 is TGCGCCAGCAGCCAGGGTAACGCCGGCTCACCCCTCCACTTT. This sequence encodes CASSQGNAGSPLHF.

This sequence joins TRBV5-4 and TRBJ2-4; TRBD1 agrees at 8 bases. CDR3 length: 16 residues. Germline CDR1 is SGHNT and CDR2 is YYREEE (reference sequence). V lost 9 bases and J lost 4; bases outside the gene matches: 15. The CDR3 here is CATLLSGGAGKNIQYF. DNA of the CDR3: TGTGCCACTCTACTCTCAGGGGGCGCGGGAAAAAACATTCAGTACTTC.

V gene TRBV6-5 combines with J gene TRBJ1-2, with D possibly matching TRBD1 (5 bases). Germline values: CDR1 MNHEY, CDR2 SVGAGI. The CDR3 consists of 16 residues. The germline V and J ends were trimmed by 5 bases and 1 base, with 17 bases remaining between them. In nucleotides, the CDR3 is TGTGCCAGCAGTGCTGAAGGGGACGGAGTTAACTATGGCTACACCTTC. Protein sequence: CASSAEGDGVNYGYTF.

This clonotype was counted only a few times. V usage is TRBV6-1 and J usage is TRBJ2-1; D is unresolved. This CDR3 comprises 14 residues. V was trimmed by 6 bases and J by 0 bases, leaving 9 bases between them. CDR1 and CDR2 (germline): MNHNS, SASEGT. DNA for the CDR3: TGTGCCAGCAGCGGTTACAGCTCCTACAATGAGCAGTTCTTC. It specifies CASSGYSSYNEQFF.

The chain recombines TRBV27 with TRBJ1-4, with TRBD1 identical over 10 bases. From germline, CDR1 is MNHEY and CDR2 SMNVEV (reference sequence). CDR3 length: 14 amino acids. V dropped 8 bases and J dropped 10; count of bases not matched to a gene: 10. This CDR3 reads CASGPGTGVGKLFF. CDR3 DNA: TGTGCCAGCGGGCCCGGGACAGGGGTAGGAAAACTGTTTTTT.